The rows below give T cell receptor beta chains drawn from one sample of a study of blood T cell repertoires in COVID-19. Libraries were prepared by immunoSEQ multiplex PCR; TCRdb keeps only in-frame clonotypes and omits some of them. The sample consists of some 220,000 clones, approximately 85% of them appearing once. Source material: peripheral blood. The receptors derive from a man between 50 and 59 years old with COVID-19, enrolled during active disease. CDR3s include the opening cysteine and the closing phenylalanine or tryptophan. D genes are given only for firm matches. Expanded clones are given a class, and other clones once, few, many or no size at all.

CASSLAPSGQGTLQETQYF	TGTGCCAGCAGCTTAGCCCCTAGCGGACAGGGTACGCTGCAGGAGACCCAGTACTTC	TRBV11-1	TRBJ2-5	NA	NA
CAISESGTGENIQYF	TGTGCCATCAGTGAGTCCGGGACAGGGGAGAACATTCAGTACTTC	TRBV10-3	TRBJ2-4	TRBD1	NA
CASSPATGGYGYTF	TGCGCCAGCAGCCCCGCTACAGGGGGCTATGGCTACACCTTC	TRBV4-3	TRBJ1-2	TRBD1	few
CATKYSGYPIGAFF	TGTGCCACCAAATACTCAGGATACCCAATCGGAGCTTTCTTT	TRBV15	TRBJ1-1	NA	NA
CAVAQANTGELFF	TGTGCCGTAGCGCAGGCGAACACCGGGGAGCTGTTTTTT	TRBV28	TRBJ2-2	NA	few
CASSTRDYHTDTQYF	TGTGCTAGCAGCACTCGGGACTACCACACAGATACGCAGTATTTT	TRBV7-7	TRBJ2-3	TRBD2	NA
CASSLGRSTGELFF	TGTGCCAGCAGCTTAGGGCGGAGCACCGGGGAGCTGTTTTTT	TRBV7-2	TRBJ2-2	NA	NA
CASSPLPPSSYNEQFF	TGTGCCAGCTCTCCCCTCCCTCCGAGCTCCTACAATGAGCAGTTCTTC	TRBV18	TRBJ2-1	NA	NA
CARSLAESTDTQYF	TGTGCCAGAAGCCTAGCGGAAAGCACAGATACGCAGTATTTT	TRBV5-3	TRBJ2-3	TRBD2	NA
CASSTTGAGELFF	TGTGCCAGCAGTACCACAGGAGCCGGGGAGCTGTTTTTT	TRBV12-3/TRBV12-4	TRBJ2-2	NA	few
CAWGTEETQYF	TGTGCCTGGGGGACAGAAGAGACCCAGTACTTC	TRBV30	TRBJ2-5	TRBD1	NA
CASIRAGGQEGQPQHF	TGTGCCAGCATAAGGGCAGGGGGGCAGGAGGGTCAGCCCCAGCATTTT	TRBV28	TRBJ1-5	TRBD1	NA
CASSTLDRGSTEAFF	TGTGCCAGCAGTACACTTGACAGGGGATCCACTGAAGCTTTCTTT	TRBV6-5	TRBJ1-1	TRBD1	NA
CASSPGQRLTYGYTF	TGTGCCAGCAGCCCGGGACAGCGACTCACCTATGGCTACACCTTC	TRBV5-4	TRBJ1-2	TRBD1	NA
CASSQGQGPRGNTIYF	TGCGCCAGCAGCCAAGGACAGGGCCCCCGCGGAAACACCATATATTTT	TRBV4-1	TRBJ1-3	TRBD1	NA
CASSSIEAGETQYF	TGTGCCAGCAGTAGTATCGAGGCGGGAGAGACCCAGTACTTC	TRBV28	TRBJ2-5	NA	NA
CSARWDRAPFF	TGCAGTGCTAGATGGGACAGGGCTCCTTTCTTT	TRBV20-1	TRBJ1-1	TRBD1	NA
CAIRPRDRGSYEQYF	TGTGCCATCAGGCCCCGGGACAGGGGGTCCTACGAGCAGTACTTC	TRBV10-3	TRBJ2-7	TRBD1	NA
CAWSLSSHQPQHF	TGTGCCTGGAGTCTCTCCTCCCATCAGCCCCAGCATTTT	TRBV30	TRBJ1-5	NA	NA
CASSQLASGFLAGELFF	TGTGCCAGCAGCCAATTAGCTAGCGGTTTCCTCGCCGGGGAGCTGTTTTTT	TRBV28	TRBJ2-2	TRBD2	NA
CASSLVVAGTGQETQYF	TGTGCCAGCAGCTTAGTAGTAGCGGGGACTGGCCAAGAGACCCAGTACTTC	TRBV11-3	TRBJ2-5	TRBD2	NA
CASRLVKGVSGNTIYF	TGTGCAAGTCGCTTAGTCAAGGGGGTCTCTGGAAACACCATATATTTT	TRBV12-2	TRBJ1-3	NA	NA
CASSYSRGSNQPQHF	TGTGCCAGCAGTTACTCGAGAGGGAGCAATCAGCCCCAGCATTTT	TRBV6-5	TRBJ1-5	NA	NA
CASSSDSFTGELFF	TGTGCCAGCAGCTCCGACAGTTTCACCGGGGAGCTGTTTTTT	TRBV7-9	TRBJ2-2	NA	NA
CASSLLQTNTEAFF	TGTGCCAGCAGCTTACTACAGACGAACACTGAAGCTTTCTTT	TRBV13	TRBJ1-1	NA	NA
CASRGQAGLTDTQYF	TGCGCCAGCAGAGGCCAAGCGGGCCTCACAGATACGCAGTATTTT	TRBV5-1	TRBJ2-3	NA	NA
CASSSGTGNEKLFF	TGTGCCAGCAGTTCCGGGACAGGGAATGAAAAACTGTTTTTT	TRBV2	TRBJ1-4	TRBD1	NA
CATSRDGGGLDGYTF	TGTGCCACCAGCAGAGATGGGGGGGGCCTGGATGGCTACACCTTC	TRBV15	TRBJ1-2	NA	NA
CASSRRTGNTEAFF	TGTGCCAGCAGCAGAAGGACAGGGAACACTGAAGCTTTCTTT	TRBV7-9	TRBJ1-1	TRBD1	few
CASSEVLPTTGGYGYTF	TGTGCCAGCAGTGAAGTGTTGCCTACGACAGGGGGCTATGGCTACACCTTC	TRBV6-1	TRBJ1-2	TRBD1	NA
CASFKAREGQDSYEQYF	TGTGCCAGCTTCAAGGCGCGGGAGGGACAGGACTCCTACGAGCAGTACTTC	TRBV21-1	TRBJ2-7	NA	NA
CASSAGGRGTIYF	TGTGCCAGCAGCGCCGGCGGCCGTGGCACCATATATTTT	TRBV7-2	TRBJ1-3	NA	NA
CASSFVGNTIYF	TGTGCCAGCAGCTTCGTTGGAAACACCATATATTTT	TRBV11-2	TRBJ1-3	NA	once
CASSRRGYTIYF	TGTGCCAGCAGCCGAAGAGGATACACCATATATTTT	TRBV12-3/TRBV12-4	TRBJ1-3	NA	NA
CAAAGGITDTQYF	TGTGCCGCGGCGGGGGGAATCACAGATACGCAGTATTTT	TRBV7-9	TRBJ2-3	TRBD2	NA
CASTAWRQAMIGYTF	TGTGCCAGCACCGCGTGGCGACAGGCAATGATCGGCTACACCTTC	TRBV6-5	TRBJ1-2	NA	NA
CASSLGGGGYTF	TGTGCCAGTAGTTTAGGAGGCGGTGGCTACACCTTC	TRBV19	TRBJ1-2	NA	NA
CASSPSGERRAFF	TGCGCCAGCAGCCCCTCGGGGGAGAGGAGAGCTTTCTTT	TRBV4-1	TRBJ1-1	NA	NA
CASSLGGAPDTQYF	TGTGCCAGCAGCTTAGGGGGGGCTCCAGATACGCAGTATTTT	TRBV7-3	TRBJ2-3	NA	few
CASSYLGADTDTQYF	TGTGCCAGCAGTTACTTGGGAGCGGACACAGATACGCAGTATTTT	TRBV6-5	TRBJ2-3	NA	NA
CASSSRQGHYGYTF	TGTGCCAGCAGCTCCAGACAGGGTCACTATGGCTACACCTTC	TRBV5-8	TRBJ1-2	TRBD1	NA
CASSFPGAVHQPQHF	TGTGCCAGCAGTTTTCCAGGGGCCGTTCATCAGCCCCAGCATTTT	TRBV28	TRBJ1-5	NA	NA
CASTSGGAPNTIYF	TGTGCCAGCACCTCCGGTGGAGCACCAAACACCATATATTTT	TRBV28	TRBJ1-3	NA	NA
CASRTGGFGNSPLHF	TGTGCCTCAAGGACAGGGGGCTTCGGTAATTCACCCCTCCACTTT	TRBV30	TRBJ1-6	TRBD1	NA
CASSQGAMGDRGSGANVLTF	TGCGCCAGCAGCCAAGGAGCAATGGGGGACAGGGGCTCTGGGGCCAACGTCCTGACTTTC	TRBV4-1	TRBJ2-6	TRBD1	NA
CASSLSGGKTGELFF	TGTGCCAGCAGCCTTAGCGGGGGAAAAACCGGGGAGCTGTTTTTT	TRBV5-6	TRBJ2-2	TRBD2	NA
CASSQDYRTGGELFF	TGTGCCAGCAGCCAAGATTATAGAACGGGCGGGGAGCTGTTTTTT	TRBV3-1/TRBV3-2	TRBJ2-2	NA	few
CATSDRGTGEDEQFF	TGTGCCACCAGTGATCGGGGGACAGGGGAGGATGAGCAGTTCTTC	TRBV24-1	TRBJ2-1	TRBD1	NA
CASSNGQVNTYEQYF	TGCGCCAGCAGCAACGGACAGGTAAACACCTACGAGCAGTACTTC	TRBV5-1	TRBJ2-7	TRBD1	NA